This T cell receptor beta chain originates from a study of shared clonotypes between healthy human individuals. Regarding the study as a whole: The authors expected sequencing depth to affect clonotype sharing among donors. It was only blood that was sampled, and tissue repertoires likely differ.

With respect to this clone: Antigen unknown.

The CDR3 consists of 11 residues. The V gene's germline CDR1 is GTSNPN and CDR2 SVGIG (reference sequence). V dropped 2 bases and J dropped 6 bases, with 8 bases sitting between them. The unsorted PBMC replicate PCRs were performed with around 310 ng DNA, some 32,000 T cell genomes. The repertoire was sequenced with immunoSEQ multiplex PCR; TCRdb's copy has only in-frame clones and lacks some. Seen here are approximately 500,000 clones, 60% to 80% observed once, and the top ten hold 12%. In unsorted samples, genomic DNA was obtained using roughly 99 million PBMCs. Sequencing was carried out using PBMCs. V is TRBV30 and J is TRBJ2-7; D possibly corresponds to TRBD1 (6 bases). This clonotype was obtained from a woman in her thirties or forties in good health. Some clones in this sample may be carry-over from other donors' samples. CDR3 protein: CAWSLRGEQYF. CDR3 in DNA: TGTGCCTGGAGTCTCAGGGGCGAGCAGTACTTC.